This is a list of T cell receptor beta chains from one sample in a study of blood T cell repertoires in COVID-19. Libraries were prepared by immunoSEQ multiplex PCR; TCRdb keeps only in-frame clonotypes and omits some of them. Of 200,000 to 250,000 clones in the sample, approximately 80% are singletons; the top ten hold roughly 10%. The sequenced sample consisted of peripheral blood. These receptor sequences come from a man aged 45 to 65 with active or convalescent COVID-19. Each CDR3 is given with its conserved first and last residue. Each record gives: V gene, J gene, clone size, D gene, CDR3 DNA, CDR3 protein. D genes are given only for firm matches. The size of a clone is reported for some rows only, either as once, few or many, or as a class for expanded clones.

V: TRBV6-5; J: TRBJ1-5; size: -; D: -; DNA: TGTGCCAGCAGCTCGATCGAGGCTCATCAGCCCCAGCATTTT; CDR3: CASSSIEAHQPQHF
V: TRBV5-1; J: TRBJ1-5; size: -; D: -; DNA: TGCGCCAGCAGCTCGGACGGACTTAGCAATCAGCCCCAGCATTTT; CDR3: CASSSDGLSNQPQHF
V: TRBV28; J: TRBJ2-7; size: -; D: TRBD1; DNA: TGTGCCAGCAGTTCCACCGGACAGGGGCTCTCCTACGAGCAGTACTTC; CDR3: CASSSTGQGLSYEQYF
V: TRBV28; J: TRBJ2-7; size: -; D: -; DNA: TGTGCCAGCAGTTTAACAGGGCGGTACGAGCAGTACTTC; CDR3: CASSLTGRYEQYF
V: TRBV28; J: TRBJ1-5; size: -; D: TRBD1; DNA: TGTGCCAGCAGTTTACGGGACAGGGTCAATCAGCCCCAGCATTTT; CDR3: CASSLRDRVNQPQHF
V: TRBV10-3; J: TRBJ2-5; size: -; D: -; DNA: TGTGCCATCAGTCCCTGGGATAGCGGCTCCCAAGAGACCCAGTACTTC; CDR3: CAISPWDSGSQETQYF
V: TRBV5-5; J: TRBJ1-5; size: -; D: -; DNA: TGTGCCAGCAGCTTACACCCACTAAATCAGCCCCAGCATTTT; CDR3: CASSLHPLNQPQHF
V: TRBV3-1/TRBV3-2; J: TRBJ2-3; size: -; D: -; DNA: TGTGCCAGCAGCCTGCGGGACGCCTCACCGGCAGATACGCAGTATTTT; CDR3: CASSLRDASPADTQYF
V: TRBV7-2; J: TRBJ2-7; size: -; D: TRBD1; DNA: TGTGCCAGCAGCTTATTCTGGGACAGGGGTGGCGAGCAGTACTTC; CDR3: CASSLFWDRGGEQYF
V: TRBV2; J: TRBJ1-2; size: -; D: -; DNA: TGTGCCAGCTCGACACGCTATGGCTACACCTTC; CDR3: CASSTRYGYTF
V: TRBV5-1; J: TRBJ2-3; size: -; D: -; DNA: TGCGCCAGCAGCCTCGAACTAGGACAGAGTACAGATACGCAGTATTTT; CDR3: CASSLELGQSTDTQYF
V: TRBV7-2; J: TRBJ1-6; size: few; D: TRBD1; DNA: TGTGCCAGCAGCTTAAGACAGGGTTCACCCCTCCACTTT; CDR3: CASSLRQGSPLHF
V: TRBV23-1; J: TRBJ2-7; size: -; D: -; DNA: TGCGCCAGCAGTCAATTCGGAGTACGTATCTCCTACGAGCAGTACTTC; CDR3: CASSQFGVRISYEQYF
V: TRBV28; J: TRBJ2-3; size: -; D: -; DNA: TGTGCCAGCAGTTCCTCTAGCACAGATACGCAGTATTTT; CDR3: CASSSSSTDTQYF
V: TRBV7-6; J: TRBJ1-3; size: once; D: -; DNA: TGTGCCAGCAGCTCGCCGTTGAGGAGCTCTGGAAACACCATATATTTT; CDR3: CASSSPLRSSGNTIYF
V: TRBV28; J: TRBJ2-1; size: -; D: -; DNA: TGTGCCACCGGCTCACAGGTTTCTCCCTACAATGAGCAGTTCTTC; CDR3: CATGSQVSPYNEQFF
V: TRBV28; J: TRBJ2-1; size: -; D: TRBD1; DNA: TGTGCCAGCAGTCACTTCGACAGGGCCTGGGGTGAGCAGTTCTTC; CDR3: CASSHFDRAWGEQFF
V: TRBV6-2/TRBV6-3; J: TRBJ1-5; size: -; D: TRBD1; DNA: TGTGCCAGCAGTTGGGGACAGAATCAGCCCCAGCATTTT; CDR3: CASSWGQNQPQHF
V: TRBV2; J: TRBJ2-2; size: -; D: -; DNA: TGTGCCAGCAGTGGCAGGGGGAACACCGGGGAGCTGTTTTTT; CDR3: CASSGRGNTGELFF
V: TRBV18; J: TRBJ1-6; size: once; D: -; DNA: TGTGCCAGCTCACTCCTCTCAAGGGGGTCACCCCTCCACTTT; CDR3: CASSLLSRGSPLHF
V: TRBV2; J: TRBJ1-1; size: once; D: -; DNA: TGTGCCAGCAGTGAAGCGGGCAGTGAAGCTTTCTTT; CDR3: CASSEAGSEAFF
V: TRBV28; J: TRBJ1-6; size: -; D: TRBD1; DNA: TGTGCCAGCAGCCCATTGACAGGGGGTCCCTATAATTCACCCCTCCACTTT; CDR3: CASSPLTGGPYNSPLHF
V: TRBV5-6; J: TRBJ2-1; size: -; D: TRBD2; DNA: TGTGCCAGCAGTTTTACTAGCGGGAGTGGGAATGAGCAGTTCTTC; CDR3: CASSFTSGSGNEQFF
V: TRBV5-1; J: TRBJ2-1; size: once; D: -; DNA: TGCGCCAGCAGTTTTACCCCAGGGTCGAGTGAGCAGTTCTTC; CDR3: CASSFTPGSSEQFF
V: TRBV5-1; J: TRBJ2-1; size: -; D: -; DNA: TGCGCCAGCAGCTTGACAACCATGGATGAGCAGTTCTTC; CDR3: CASSLTTMDEQFF
V: TRBV18; J: TRBJ1-1; size: -; D: -; DNA: TGTGCCAGCTCCGACCAGGCAACTGAAGCTTTCTTT; CDR3: CASSDQATEAFF
V: TRBV19; J: TRBJ1-5; size: -; D: -; DNA: TGTGCCAGTAACCAGGGTGTCGGGCAGCCCCAGCATTTT; CDR3: CASNQGVGQPQHF
V: TRBV19; J: TRBJ1-5; size: -; D: -; DNA: TGTGCCAGTAGTCTTAACCCCCGGCAGCCCCAGCATTTT; CDR3: CASSLNPRQPQHF
V: TRBV11-2; J: TRBJ2-7; size: -; D: -; DNA: TGTGCCAGCAGCTCGTCTAGCGCACCAACCTACGAGCAGTACTTC; CDR3: CASSSSSAPTYEQYF
V: TRBV28; J: TRBJ1-3; size: -; D: -; DNA: TGTGCCAGCAGCCGCACAGGAGTCTCTGGAAACACCATATATTTT; CDR3: CASSRTGVSGNTIYF
V: TRBV7-8; J: TRBJ2-1; size: -; D: TRBD2; DNA: TGTGCCAGCAGGGATGACCCAACTAGCGGGAATGACAATGAGCAGTTCTTC; CDR3: CASRDDPTSGNDNEQFF
V: TRBV4-1; J: TRBJ2-5; size: -; D: TRBD1; DNA: TGCGCCAGCAGCCAAGAGACAGGGGGCGCGGAGACCCAGTACTTC; CDR3: CASSQETGGAETQYF
V: TRBV18; J: TRBJ2-5; size: -; D: -; DNA: TGTGCCAGCTCACCATCATATCGGGAGACCCAGTACTTC; CDR3: CASSPSYRETQYF
V: TRBV2; J: TRBJ2-3; size: -; D: TRBD2; DNA: TGTGCCAGCAGTTCTACTAGCGGCCGTGCGATGTTATCAGATACGCAGTATTTT; CDR3: CASSSTSGRAMLSDTQYF
V: TRBV10-2; J: TRBJ1-2; size: -; D: TRBD1; DNA: TGCGCCAGCAGTGAGCGACAGGGCTATGGCTACACCTTC; CDR3: CASSERQGYGYTF
V: TRBV18; J: TRBJ1-1; size: -; D: TRBD1; DNA: TGTGCCAGCTCCAGGGGACAGCCGAACACTGAAGCTTTCTTT; CDR3: CASSRGQPNTEAFF
V: TRBV7-6; J: TRBJ2-7; size: -; D: -; DNA: TGTGCCAGCAGCCGCGATCTTAGTTGGGTCCGGGACATCCGCTTAGAGCAGTACTTC; CDR3: CASSRDLSWVRDIRLEQYF
V: TRBV10-3; J: TRBJ1-1; size: -; D: -; DNA: TGTGCCACCCACCAGGGAATGACTGAAGCTTTCTTT; CDR3: CATHQGMTEAFF
V: TRBV2; J: TRBJ1-6; size: -; D: -; DNA: TGTGCCAGCAGTAGTACGTCACTCTCACCCCTCCACTTT; CDR3: CASSSTSLSPLHF
V: TRBV27; J: TRBJ1-1; size: -; D: -; DNA: TGTGCCAGCAGTCCGGTCGGGGGGGGTGAAGCTTTCTTT; CDR3: CASSPVGGGEAFF
V: TRBV29-1; J: TRBJ1-1; size: -; D: -; DNA: TGCAGCGTTGGATGGATTTCGGGCACTGAAGCTTTCTTT; CDR3: CSVGWISGTEAFF
V: TRBV28; J: TRBJ1-6; size: -; D: TRBD1; DNA: TGTGCCAGCACCTCACAGGGGGCGTCCTATAATTCACCCCTCCACTTT; CDR3: CASTSQGASYNSPLHF
V: TRBV5-6; J: TRBJ1-2; size: -; D: -; DNA: TGTGCCAGCTCCACAATCGGCAGGGATGGTTATGGCTACACCTTC; CDR3: CASSTIGRDGYGYTF
V: TRBV5-1; J: TRBJ1-6; size: -; D: -; DNA: TGCGCCAGCAGCTTGCTAGGGGGAAGGTCCTATAATTCACCCCTCCACTTT; CDR3: CASSLLGGRSYNSPLHF
V: TRBV2; J: TRBJ1-4; size: once; D: TRBD1; DNA: TGTGCCATACAGGGGTTGAGGGAAAAACTGTTTTTT; CDR3: CAIQGLREKLFF
V: TRBV27; J: TRBJ1-6; size: -; D: TRBD1; DNA: TGTGCCAGCAGGGGGACAGGGGGCCTATATAATTCACCCCTCCACTTT; CDR3: CASRGTGGLYNSPLHF